This T cell receptor (beta chain) came from a study of T cell responses to AZD1222 COVID-19 vaccine. Findings and limits, study-wide: Increases in Spike-specific TCR breadth and depth were seen after two AZD1222 doses. Close to half of all spike-specific TCRs reportedly target regions of the variants that are unmutated. Of the AZD1222 recipients, only 5 or 6 were seropositive at baseline.

The CDR3 length is 12 residues. V gave up 5 bases and J gave up 6 bases, with 11 bases separating them. The germline V gene encodes CDR1 SGHAT and CDR2 FQNNGV. As to this clone: Its cognate antigen is unknown.

Libraries were prepared by immunoSEQ multiplex PCR; TCRdb keeps only in-frame clonotypes and omits some of them. The sample records nearly 90,000 clones, about 91% being singletons. The clonotype comes from an adult in good health. Specimen: peripheral blood, collected on day 0 of MenACWY control vaccination. The rearrangement links TRBV11-2 to TRBJ2-7, with D unclear. The CDR3 nucleotides are TGTGCCAGCAGCGCACGGACCGGCGAGCAGTACTTC. Its translation is CASSARTGEQYF.